This T cell receptor beta chain was sequenced for a study of T cell changes during pregnancy in multiple sclerosis. Germline V gene sequence: CDR1 SGHRS, CDR2 YFSETQ. V was cut by 0 bases and J by 5 bases, with 10 bases left in between. This CDR3 spans 14 amino acids. Repertoires were generated with immunoSEQ multiplex PCR, while TCRdb's copy carries only in-frame clones and drops some. The top ten clones hold around 2% of a sample with approximately 70,000 clones, around 90% of them seen once. The chain joins TRBV5-1 to TRBJ2-3; the D is unclear. The material sequenced was peripheral blood, taken in the second trimester of pregnancy. This clonotype was sampled from a female donor with multiple sclerosis, enrolled in a pregnancy study. CDR3 nucleotide sequence: TGCGCCAGCAGCTTGGCCCAGTCTTTAGATACGCAGTATTTT. Residues: CASSLAQSLDTQYF.